This TCR beta chain emerged from a study of CD8 T cells in ankylosing spondylitis. Study findings and constraints: Blood from ankylosing spondylitis patients appeared to carry a characteristic roughly eight-variant TCR beta motif.

For this clonotype: The antigen is unknown.

J gave up 2 bases and V 3 bases, and 4 bases lay outside the gene matches. This CDR3 has 15 residues. Germline V CDR1 and CDR2: SGDLS, YYNGEE. One entry per CDR3 protein, called by TCRdb with MiXCR from the 5' RACE reads. The sample comprises more than 100,000 distinct CDR3 sequences, roughly a sixth of which are singletons, and approximately 33% rests with the top ten. The source material was blood, either unsorted or a sorted T cell fraction (not recorded which). The V call is TRBV9, the J call TRBJ2-7; 11 nucleotides agree with TRBD2. The sequence derives from a male donor with ankylosing spondylitis. The CDR3 coding sequence is TGTGCCAGCAGCGGGACTAGCGGGTCAGCCTACGAGCAGTACTTC. Its protein is CASSGTSGSAYEQYF.